This T cell receptor (beta chain) was captured in a study of lymphopenia after photon versus proton radiotherapy. Study-wide results and caveats: Post-nadir diversity loss with photons came from oligoclonal expansion, particularly CD8+ Temra cells.

In regard to this clone: What it recognizes is unknown.

In germline, CDR1 is SQVTM, CDR2 ANQGSEA. Trimming at V came to 0 bases and at J to 3 bases, leaving 7 bases not matched to a gene. This CDR3 has 15 amino acids. Method: immunoSEQ multiplex PCR; TCRdb's copy keeps in-frame clones and lacks some. This table has around 31,000 clones, 80% to 90% appearing once. The receptor was derived from a woman aged 65 to 85 with pancreatic cancer. Some clones in this sample may be carry-over from other donors' samples. The sample here was peripheral blood, taken from a patient treated with proton-based radiotherapy. The chain is built from TRBV29-1 and TRBJ2-7; 8 bases are a match to TRBD1. CDR3 in DNA: TGCAGCGTTGAAGAAGAGAGACAGGGGATCTACGAGCAGTACTTC. As protein: CSVEEERQGIYEQYF.